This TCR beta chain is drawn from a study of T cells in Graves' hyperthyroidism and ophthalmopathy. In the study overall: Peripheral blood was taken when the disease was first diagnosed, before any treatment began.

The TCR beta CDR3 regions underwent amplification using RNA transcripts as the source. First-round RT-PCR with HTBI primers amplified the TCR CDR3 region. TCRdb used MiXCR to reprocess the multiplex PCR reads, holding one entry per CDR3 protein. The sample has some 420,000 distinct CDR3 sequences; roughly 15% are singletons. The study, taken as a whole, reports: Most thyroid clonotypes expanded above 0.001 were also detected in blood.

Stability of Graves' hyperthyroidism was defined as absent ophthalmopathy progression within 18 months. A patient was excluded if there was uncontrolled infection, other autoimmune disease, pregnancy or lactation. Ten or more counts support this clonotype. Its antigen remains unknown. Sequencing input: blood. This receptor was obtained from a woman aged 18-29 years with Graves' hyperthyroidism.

CDR3 sequence (DNA): TGCGCCAGCAGCTTGGCCCGGGTGAGAGAGACCCAGTACTTC. Its protein product is CASSLARVRETQYF. This chain connects TRBV5-1 to TRBJ2-5; D not resolved. Looked up from germline, CDR1 is SGHRS and CDR2 is YFSETQ. The length of the CDR3 is 14 residues. The germline V and J ends were trimmed by 0 bases and 4 bases, with 10 bases remaining between them.